The sequence of this T cell receptor (beta chain) was determined in a study of T cell responses to AZD1222 COVID-19 vaccine. Of note for this clone: Its specificity is unknown.

Points from the study as a whole: Only five or six AZD1222 recipients were seropositive at baseline. Among the donors, most were white British and more were female, and clonal diversity was possibly underestimated. Unmutated variant regions are reportedly the target of nearly half of TCRs that are spike-specific. Samples come after the peak T cell response, not at day 14.

The CDR3 totals 13 residues. Per the germline V gene, CDR1 is LNHDA and CDR2 is SQIVND (reference sequence). Trimming stripped 5 bases from V and 1 base from J, with 6 bases between. Profiling relied on immunoSEQ multiplex PCR, and the TCRdb table lists in-frame clones only, not all of them. The sample lists 150,000 to 200,000 clones, around 92% occurring once. The sequence was obtained from an adult in good health. This chain connects TRBV19 to TRBJ1-5; TRBD1 might be the D (5 bases). Sequenced here: peripheral blood, sampled on day 0 of AZD1222 vaccination. The CDR3 loop is CASSWGSNQPQHF. The DNA of the CDR3 is TGTGCCAGTAGTTGGGGGAGCAATCAGCCCCAGCATTTT.